The entry below gives a single TCR beta chain sequence along with its context. Investigators sorted PBMCs to obtain both CD4+ and CD8+ T cells. The data derive from a study of CD8+ T cells in alopecia areata. Reverse transcription of extracted RNA yielded cDNA, which provided the sequencing template. Produced via immunoSEQ multiplex PCR; TCRdb's table is partial and in-frame only. The sample lists about 150,000 clones; 47% were seen once. Input material: CD4+ T cells sorted from blood. This TCR was recovered from a human donor with alopecia areata.

CDR3 in DNA: TGTGCCAGCAGTGAATCCCCTATGATCTACGAAGCTTTCTTT. Encoded protein: CASSESPMIYEAFF. J is TRBJ1-1 and V is TRBV25-1; D unresolved. V lost 1 base and J 8 bases, leaving 14 bases between the germline ends. CDR3 length equals 14 residues. The germline V gene encodes CDR1 MGHDK and CDR2 SYGVNS. Full variable domain (remainder filled in from reference TRBV25-1 and TRBJ1-1): EADIYQTPRYLVIGTGKKITLECSQTMGHDKMYWYQQDPGMELHLIHYSYGVNSTEKGDLSSESTVSRIRTEHFPLTLESARPSHTSQYLCASSESPMIYEAFFGQGTRLTVV.